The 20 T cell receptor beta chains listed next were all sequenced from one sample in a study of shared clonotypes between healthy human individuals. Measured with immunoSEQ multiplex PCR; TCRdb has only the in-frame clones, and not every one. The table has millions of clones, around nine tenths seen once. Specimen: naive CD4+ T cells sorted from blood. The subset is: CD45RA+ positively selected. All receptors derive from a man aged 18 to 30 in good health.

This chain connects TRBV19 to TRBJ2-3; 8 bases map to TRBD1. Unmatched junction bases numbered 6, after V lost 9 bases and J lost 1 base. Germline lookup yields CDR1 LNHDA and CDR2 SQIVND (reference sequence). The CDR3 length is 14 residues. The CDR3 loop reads CASADRGGTDTQYF. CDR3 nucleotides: TGTGCCAGCGCCGACAGGGGTGGCACAGATACGCAGTATTTT.

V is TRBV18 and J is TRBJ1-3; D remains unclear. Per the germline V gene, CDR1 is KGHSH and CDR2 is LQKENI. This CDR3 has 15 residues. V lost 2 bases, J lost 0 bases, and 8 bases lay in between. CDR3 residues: CASSPSIFSGNTIYF. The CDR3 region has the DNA TGTGCCAGCTCACCATCCATCTTCTCTGGAAACACCATATATTTT. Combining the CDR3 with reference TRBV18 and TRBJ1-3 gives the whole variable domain NAGVMQNPRHLVRRRGQEARLRCSPMKGHSHVYWYRQLPEEGLKFMVYLQKENIIDESGMPKERFSAEFPKEGPSILRIQQVVRGDSAAYFCASSPSIFSGNTIYFGEGSWLTVV.

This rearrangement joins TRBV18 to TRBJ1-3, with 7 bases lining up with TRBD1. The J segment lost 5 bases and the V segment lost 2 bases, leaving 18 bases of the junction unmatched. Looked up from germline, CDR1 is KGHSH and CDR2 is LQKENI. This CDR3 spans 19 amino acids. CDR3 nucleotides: TGTGCCAGCTCACCAATCCTTAGTACCGGGACAGAAGTTCGAAACACCATATATTTT. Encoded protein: CASSPILSTGTEVRNTIYF.

Written as DNA, the CDR3 is TGTGCCAGCAGTTCGACGCCTACAGGGTTCCCATACGAGCAGTACTTC. Protein product: CASSSTPTGFPYEQYF. The chain is built from TRBV27 and TRBJ2-7, with D possibly being TRBD1 (6 bases). Germline V gene data show CDR1 as MNHEY and CDR2 as SMNVEV (reference sequence). This CDR3 is built from 16 residues. The ends were cut back, 4 bases at V and 4 bases at J, with 20 bases in the middle.

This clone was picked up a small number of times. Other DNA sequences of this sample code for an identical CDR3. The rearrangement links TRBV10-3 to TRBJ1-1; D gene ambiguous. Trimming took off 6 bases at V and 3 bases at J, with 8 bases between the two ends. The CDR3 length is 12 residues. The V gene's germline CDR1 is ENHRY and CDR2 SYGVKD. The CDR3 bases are TGTGCCATCAGGGAACTTGACACTGAAGCTTTCTTT. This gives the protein CAIRELDTEAFF.

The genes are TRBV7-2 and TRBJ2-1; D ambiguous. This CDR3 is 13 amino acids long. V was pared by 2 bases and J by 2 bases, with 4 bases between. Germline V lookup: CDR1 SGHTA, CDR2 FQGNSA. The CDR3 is CASSLPPYNEQFF. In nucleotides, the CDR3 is TGTGCCAGCAGCTTACCACCCTACAATGAGCAGTTCTTC.

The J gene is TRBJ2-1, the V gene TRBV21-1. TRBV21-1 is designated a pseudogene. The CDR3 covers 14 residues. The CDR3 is CASTIGCPYNEQFF. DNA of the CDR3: TGTGCCAGCACCATTGGGTGCCCATACAATGAGCAGTTCTTC.

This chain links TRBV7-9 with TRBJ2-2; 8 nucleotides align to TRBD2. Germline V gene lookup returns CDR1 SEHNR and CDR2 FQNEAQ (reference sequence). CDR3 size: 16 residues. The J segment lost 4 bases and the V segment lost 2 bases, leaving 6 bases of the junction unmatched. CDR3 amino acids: CASSLSAGGSTGELFF. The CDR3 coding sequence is TGTGCCAGCAGCTTATCGGCGGGAGGTAGCACCGGGGAGCTGTTTTTT. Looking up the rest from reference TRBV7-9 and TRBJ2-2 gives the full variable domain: DTGVSQNPRHKITKRGQNVTFRCDPISEHNRLYWYRQTLGQGPEFLTYFQNEAQLEKSRLLSDRFSAERPKGSFSTLEIQRTEQGDSAMYLCASSLSAGGSTGELFFGEGSRLTVL.

CDR3 nucleotides: TGTGCCTGGAGCGGTTGGGACAGGGGATATGGCTACACCTTC. Its translation is CAWSGWDRGYGYTF. V is TRBV30 and J is TRBJ1-2, with TRBD1 identical over 10 bases. Unmatched junction bases numbered 6, after V lost 3 bases and J lost 5 bases. The CDR3 totals 14 residues. Germline CDR1 and CDR2: GTSNPN and SVGIG (reference sequence).

This CDR3 reads CASSYVPGGLTEQFF. CDR3 bases: TGTGCCAGCAGTTACGTCCCGGGAGGGCTCACTGAGCAGTTCTTC. V and J are TRBV6-5 and TRBJ2-1; 8 bases align to TRBD2. V was clipped by 2 bases and J by 9 bases; unmatched bases: 9. The germline V gene encodes CDR1 MNHEY and CDR2 SVGAGI. The CDR3 contains 15 residues.

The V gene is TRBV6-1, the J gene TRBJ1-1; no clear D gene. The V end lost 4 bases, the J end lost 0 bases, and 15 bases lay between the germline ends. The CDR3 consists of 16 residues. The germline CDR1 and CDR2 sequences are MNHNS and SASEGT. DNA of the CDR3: TGTGCCAGCAGTGGGAGGGCCCAGGTCCTGAACACTGAAGCTTTCTTT. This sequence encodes CASSGRAQVLNTEAFF.

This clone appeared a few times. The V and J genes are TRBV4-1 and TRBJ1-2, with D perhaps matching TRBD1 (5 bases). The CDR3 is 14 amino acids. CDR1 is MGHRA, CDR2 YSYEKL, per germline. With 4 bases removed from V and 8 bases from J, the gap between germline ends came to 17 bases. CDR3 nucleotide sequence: TGCGCCAGCAGCCTCCTTGTGGGGGACCCGGGCTACACCTTC. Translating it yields CASSLLVGDPGYTF.

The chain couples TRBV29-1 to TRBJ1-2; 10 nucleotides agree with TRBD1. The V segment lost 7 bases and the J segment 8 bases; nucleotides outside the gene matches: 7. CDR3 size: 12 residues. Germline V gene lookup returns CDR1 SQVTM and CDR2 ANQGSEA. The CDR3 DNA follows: TGCAGCGACCGGGACAGGGGCCGGGGCTACACCTTC. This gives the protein CSDRDRGRGYTF.

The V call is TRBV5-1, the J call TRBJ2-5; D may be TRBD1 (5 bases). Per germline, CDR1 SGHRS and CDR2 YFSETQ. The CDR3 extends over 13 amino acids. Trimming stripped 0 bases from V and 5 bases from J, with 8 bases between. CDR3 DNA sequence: TGCGCCAGCAGCTTGGGGGGCTGGGAGACCCAGTACTTC. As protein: CASSLGGWETQYF.

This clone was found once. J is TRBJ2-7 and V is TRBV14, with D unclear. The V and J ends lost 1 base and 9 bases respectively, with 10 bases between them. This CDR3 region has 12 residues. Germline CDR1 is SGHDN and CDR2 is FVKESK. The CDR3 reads CASSQVVTRQYF. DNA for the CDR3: TGTGCCAGCAGCCAAGTGGTGACGAGGCAGTACTTC.

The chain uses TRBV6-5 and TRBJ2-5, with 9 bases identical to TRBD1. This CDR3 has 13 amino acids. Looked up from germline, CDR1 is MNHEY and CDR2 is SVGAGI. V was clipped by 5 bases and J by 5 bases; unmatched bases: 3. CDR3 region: CASSRGQGETQYF. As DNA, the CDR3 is TGTGCCAGCAGTCGCGGACAGGGGGAGACCCAGTACTTC.

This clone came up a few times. The CDR3 sequence is CASSEKVGNTIYF. The CDR3 DNA sequence: TGCGCCAGCAGTGAGAAAGTTGGAAACACCATATATTTT. The chain uses TRBV10-2 and TRBJ1-3; D is uncertain. CDR1 is WSHSY and CDR2 is SAAADI in the germline V gene. The ends were cut back, 2 bases at V and 3 bases at J, with 5 bases in the middle. The CDR3 has 13 amino acids.

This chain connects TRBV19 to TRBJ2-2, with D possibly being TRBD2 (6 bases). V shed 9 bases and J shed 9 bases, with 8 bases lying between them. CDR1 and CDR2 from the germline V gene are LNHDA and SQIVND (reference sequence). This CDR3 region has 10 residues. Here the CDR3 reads CARGGRELFF. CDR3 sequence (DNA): TGTGCCAGGGGGGGTAGGGAGCTGTTTTTT.

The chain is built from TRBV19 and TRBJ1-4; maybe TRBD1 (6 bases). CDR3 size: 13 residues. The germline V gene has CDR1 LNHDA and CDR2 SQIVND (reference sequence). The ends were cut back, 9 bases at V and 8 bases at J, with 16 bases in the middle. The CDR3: CASGRGAREKLFF. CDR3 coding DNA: TGTGCCAGCGGACGGGGGGCTAGGGAAAAACTGTTTTTT.

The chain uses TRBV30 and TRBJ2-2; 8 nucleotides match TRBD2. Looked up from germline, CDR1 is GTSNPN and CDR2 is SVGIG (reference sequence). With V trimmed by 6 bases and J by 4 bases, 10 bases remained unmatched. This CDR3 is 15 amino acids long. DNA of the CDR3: TGTGCCTGTCCCGGGAGGGGGGGTGGCACCGGGGAGCTGTTTTTT. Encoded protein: CACPGRGGGTGELFF.